This record looks at one TCR beta chain sequence and its context. This entry comes from a study of beta chain features in type 1 diabetes. The entirety of the isolated RNA underwent reverse transcription, so expressed TCRB transcripts were sequenced. The table came from immunoSEQ multiplex PCR; TCRdb's copy has only in-frame clones and leaves some out. The sample yields roughly 250,000 clones, about 10% seen once. There are 16 residues in the CDR3. V was shortened by 4 bases and J by 4 bases, with 17 bases between the two germline ends. Germline assignment: CDR1 MGHRA and CDR2 YSYEKL. The sequence came from a woman under 30 in good health. Sequencing input: naive CD4+ T cells from blood. This chain connects TRBV4-1 to TRBJ1-3; a weak D match, TRBD1 (6 bases). The CDR3 nucleotides are TGCGCCAGCAGCCCGCAAGGACCGACAGGCGGAAACACCATATATTTT. This codes for CASSPQGPTGGNTIYF.